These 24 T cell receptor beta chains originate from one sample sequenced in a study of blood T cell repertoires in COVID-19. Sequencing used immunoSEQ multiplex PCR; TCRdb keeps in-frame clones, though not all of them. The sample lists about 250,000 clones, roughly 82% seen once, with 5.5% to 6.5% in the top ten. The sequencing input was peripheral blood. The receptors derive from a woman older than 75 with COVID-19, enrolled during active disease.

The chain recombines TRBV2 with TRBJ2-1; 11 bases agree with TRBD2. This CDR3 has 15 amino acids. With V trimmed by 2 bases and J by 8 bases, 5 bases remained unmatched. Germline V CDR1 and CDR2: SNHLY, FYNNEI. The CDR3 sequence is CASSEYSGGADEQFF. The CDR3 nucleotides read TGTGCCAGCAGTGAATATAGCGGGGGGGCGGATGAGCAGTTCTTC.

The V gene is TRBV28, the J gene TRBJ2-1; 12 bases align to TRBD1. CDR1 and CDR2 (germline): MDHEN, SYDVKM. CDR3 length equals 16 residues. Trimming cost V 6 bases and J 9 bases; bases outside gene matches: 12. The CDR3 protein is CASRDGTGGGLREQFF. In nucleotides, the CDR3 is TGTGCCAGCAGAGACGGGACAGGGGGCGGGTTACGTGAGCAGTTCTTC.

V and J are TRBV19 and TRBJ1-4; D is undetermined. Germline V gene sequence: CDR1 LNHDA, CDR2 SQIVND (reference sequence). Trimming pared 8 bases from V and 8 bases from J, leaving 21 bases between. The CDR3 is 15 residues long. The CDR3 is CASRGRQPGGEKLFF. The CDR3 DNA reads TGTGCCAGTCGAGGTCGGCAGCCGGGCGGGGAAAAACTGTTTTTT.

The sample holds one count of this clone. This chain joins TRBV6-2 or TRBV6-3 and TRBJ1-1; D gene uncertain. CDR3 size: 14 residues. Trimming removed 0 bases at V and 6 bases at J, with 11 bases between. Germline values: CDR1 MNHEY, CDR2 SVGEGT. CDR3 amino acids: CASSYSRALSEAFF. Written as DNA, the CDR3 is TGTGCCAGCAGTTACTCGAGAGCCCTGTCTGAAGCTTTCTTT.

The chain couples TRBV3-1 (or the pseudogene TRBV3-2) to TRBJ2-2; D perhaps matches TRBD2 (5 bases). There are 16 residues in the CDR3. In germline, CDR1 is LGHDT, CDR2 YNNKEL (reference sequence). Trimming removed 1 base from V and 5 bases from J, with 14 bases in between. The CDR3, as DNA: TGTGCCAGCAGCCAAGGTCCCGGCGGGTTGACCGGGGAGCTGTTTTTT. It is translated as CASSQGPGGLTGELFF.

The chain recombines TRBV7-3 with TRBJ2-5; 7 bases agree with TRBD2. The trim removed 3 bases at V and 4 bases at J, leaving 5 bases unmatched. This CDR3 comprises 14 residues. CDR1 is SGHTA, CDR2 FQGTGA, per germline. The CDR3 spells CASSFPGTTETQYF. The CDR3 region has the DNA TGTGCCAGCAGCTTTCCCGGGACTACAGAGACCCAGTACTTC.

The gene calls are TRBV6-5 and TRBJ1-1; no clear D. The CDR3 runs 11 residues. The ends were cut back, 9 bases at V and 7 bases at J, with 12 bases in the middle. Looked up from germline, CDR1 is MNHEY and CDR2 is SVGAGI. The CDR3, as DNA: TGTGCCAGTACCGCGATTCGTGAAGCTTTCTTT. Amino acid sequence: CASTAIREAFF.

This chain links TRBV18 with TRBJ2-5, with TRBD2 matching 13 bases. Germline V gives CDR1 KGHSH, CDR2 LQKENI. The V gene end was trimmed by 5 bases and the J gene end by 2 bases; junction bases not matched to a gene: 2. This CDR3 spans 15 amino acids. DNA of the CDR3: TGTGCCAGCTCATTGGGACTAGCGGGACAAGAGACCCAGTACTTC. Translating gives CASSLGLAGQETQYF.

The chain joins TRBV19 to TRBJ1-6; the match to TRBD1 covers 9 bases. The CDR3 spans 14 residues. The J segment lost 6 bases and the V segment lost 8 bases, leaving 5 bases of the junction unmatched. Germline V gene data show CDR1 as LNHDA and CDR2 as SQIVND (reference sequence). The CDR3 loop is CASWDRAGNSPLHF. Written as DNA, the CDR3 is TGTGCCAGTTGGGACAGGGCCGGTAATTCACCCCTCCACTTT.

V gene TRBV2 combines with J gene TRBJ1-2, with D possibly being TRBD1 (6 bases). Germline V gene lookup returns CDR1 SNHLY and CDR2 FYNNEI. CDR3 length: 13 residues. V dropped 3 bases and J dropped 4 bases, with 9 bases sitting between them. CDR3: CASSDGQLYGYTF. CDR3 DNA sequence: TGTGCCAGCAGTGACGGACAGCTCTATGGCTACACCTTC.

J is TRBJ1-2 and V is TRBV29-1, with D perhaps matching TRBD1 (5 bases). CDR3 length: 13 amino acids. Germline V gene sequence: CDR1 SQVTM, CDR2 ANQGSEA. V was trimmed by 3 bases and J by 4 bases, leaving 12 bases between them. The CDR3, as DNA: TGCAGCGTTGACCGGGGGGGGTCCTATGGCTACACCTTC. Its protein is CSVDRGGSYGYTF.

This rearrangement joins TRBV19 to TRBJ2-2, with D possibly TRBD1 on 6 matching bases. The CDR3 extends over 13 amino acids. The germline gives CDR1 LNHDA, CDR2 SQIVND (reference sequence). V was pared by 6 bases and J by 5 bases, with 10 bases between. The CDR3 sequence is CASSGTGTGELFF. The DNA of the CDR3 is TGTGCCAGTAGCGGAACAGGGACCGGGGAGCTGTTTTTT.

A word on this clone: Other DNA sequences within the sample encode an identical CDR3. The CDR3 region is CSARTGRGYTF. The DNA for the CDR3 is TGCAGTGCACGGACAGGGCGCGGCTACACCTTC. The chain combines TRBV20-1 with TRBJ1-2; 8 bases are shared with TRBD1. J was trimmed by 8 bases and V by 6 bases; bases with no gene match: 5. Germline values: CDR1 DFQATT, CDR2 SNEGSKA (reference sequence). The CDR3 consists of 11 residues.

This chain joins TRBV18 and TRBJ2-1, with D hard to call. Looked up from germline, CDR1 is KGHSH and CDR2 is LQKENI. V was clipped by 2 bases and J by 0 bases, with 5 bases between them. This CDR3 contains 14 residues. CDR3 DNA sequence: TGTGCCAGCTCACCAACGAGCTCCTACAATGAGCAGTTCTTC. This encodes CASSPTSSYNEQFF.

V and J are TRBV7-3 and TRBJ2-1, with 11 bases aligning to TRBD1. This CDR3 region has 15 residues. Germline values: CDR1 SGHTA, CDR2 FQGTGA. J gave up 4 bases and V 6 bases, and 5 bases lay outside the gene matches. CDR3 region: CASSPGTGGYNEQFF. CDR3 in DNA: TGTGCCAGCAGTCCCGGGACAGGGGGATACAATGAGCAGTTCTTC.

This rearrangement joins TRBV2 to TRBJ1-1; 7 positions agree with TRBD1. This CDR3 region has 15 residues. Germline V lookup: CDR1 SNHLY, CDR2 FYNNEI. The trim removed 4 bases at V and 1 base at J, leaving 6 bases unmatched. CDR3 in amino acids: CASSVGTAQNTEAFF. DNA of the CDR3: TGTGCCAGCAGTGTGGGGACAGCCCAGAACACTGAAGCTTTCTTT.

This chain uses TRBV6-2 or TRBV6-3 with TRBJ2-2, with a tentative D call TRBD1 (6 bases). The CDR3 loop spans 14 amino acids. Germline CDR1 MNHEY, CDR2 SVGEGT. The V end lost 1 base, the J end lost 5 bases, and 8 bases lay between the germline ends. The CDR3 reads CASSYLRGTGELFF. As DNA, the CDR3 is TGTGCCAGCAGTTACTTGAGGGGGACCGGGGAGCTGTTTTTT.

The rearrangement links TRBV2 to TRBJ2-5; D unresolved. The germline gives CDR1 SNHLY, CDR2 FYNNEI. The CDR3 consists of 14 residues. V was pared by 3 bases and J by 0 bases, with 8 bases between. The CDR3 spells CASSEAVYQETQYF. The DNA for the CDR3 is TGTGCCAGCAGTGAGGCTGTGTACCAAGAGACCCAGTACTTC.

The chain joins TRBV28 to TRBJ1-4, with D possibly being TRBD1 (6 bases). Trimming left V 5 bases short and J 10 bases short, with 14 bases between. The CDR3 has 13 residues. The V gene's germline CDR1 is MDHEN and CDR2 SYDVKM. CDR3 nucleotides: TGTGCCAGCAGTCTCCTCATACAGGGAAAACTGTTTTTT. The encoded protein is CASSLLIQGKLFF.

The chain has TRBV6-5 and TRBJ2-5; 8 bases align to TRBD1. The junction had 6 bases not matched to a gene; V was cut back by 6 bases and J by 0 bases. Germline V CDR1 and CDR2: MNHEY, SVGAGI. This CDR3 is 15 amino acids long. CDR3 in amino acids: CASRLGQANQETQYF. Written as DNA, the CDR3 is TGTGCCAGCAGATTGGGACAGGCGAACCAAGAGACCCAGTACTTC.

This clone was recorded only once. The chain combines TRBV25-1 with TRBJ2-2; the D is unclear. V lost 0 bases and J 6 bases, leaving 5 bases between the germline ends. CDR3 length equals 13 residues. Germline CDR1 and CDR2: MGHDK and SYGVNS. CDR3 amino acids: CASSEYQSGELFF. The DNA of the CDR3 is TGTGCCAGCAGTGAATATCAGTCCGGGGAGCTGTTTTTT.

CDR3 sequence reads: CASSPAGTGIKGYTF. The DNA of the CDR3 is TGTGCCAGCAGCCCAGCCGGGACAGGGATCAAAGGCTACACCTTC. The chain recombines TRBV5-4 with TRBJ1-2; 9 nucleotides match TRBD1. The CDR3 runs to 15 residues. Trimming removed 4 bases from V and 8 bases from J; junction bases left unmatched: 12. The germline gives CDR1 SGHNT, CDR2 YYREEE (reference sequence).

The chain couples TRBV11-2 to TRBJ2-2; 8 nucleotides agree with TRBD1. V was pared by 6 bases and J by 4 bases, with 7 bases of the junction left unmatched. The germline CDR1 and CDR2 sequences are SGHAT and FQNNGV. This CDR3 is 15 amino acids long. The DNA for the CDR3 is TGTGCCAGCAGGCTTCAGGGGGCCGGCACCGGGGAGCTGTTTTTT. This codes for CASRLQGAGTGELFF.

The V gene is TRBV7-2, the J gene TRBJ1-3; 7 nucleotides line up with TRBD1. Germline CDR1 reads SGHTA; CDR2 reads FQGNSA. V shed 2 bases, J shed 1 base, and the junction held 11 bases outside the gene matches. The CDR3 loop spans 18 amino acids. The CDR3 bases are TGTGCCAGCAGCTTACCCCGGGCAGGGGGGCCTTCTGGAAACACCATATATTTT. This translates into CASSLPRAGGPSGNTIYF.